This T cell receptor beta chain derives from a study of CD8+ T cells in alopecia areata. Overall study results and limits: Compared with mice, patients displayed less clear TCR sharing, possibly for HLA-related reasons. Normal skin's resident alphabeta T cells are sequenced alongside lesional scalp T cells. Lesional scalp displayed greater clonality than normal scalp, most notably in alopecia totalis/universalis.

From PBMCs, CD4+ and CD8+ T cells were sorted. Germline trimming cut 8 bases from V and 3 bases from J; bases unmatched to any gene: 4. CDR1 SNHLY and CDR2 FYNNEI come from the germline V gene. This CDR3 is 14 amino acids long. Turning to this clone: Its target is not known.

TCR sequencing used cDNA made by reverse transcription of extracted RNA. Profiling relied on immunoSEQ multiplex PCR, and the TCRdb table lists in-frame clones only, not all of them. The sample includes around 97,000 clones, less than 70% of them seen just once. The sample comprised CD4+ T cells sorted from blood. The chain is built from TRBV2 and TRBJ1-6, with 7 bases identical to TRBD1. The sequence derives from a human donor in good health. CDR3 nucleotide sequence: TGTGCCAGCCAGACAGGGCTCTATAATTCACCCCTCCACTTT. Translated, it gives CASQTGLYNSPLHF.